Listed below are T cell receptor beta chains from one sample, sequenced in a study of blood T cell repertoires in COVID-19. TCRdb's table, derived via immunoSEQ multiplex PCR, lists solely in-frame clones and lacks some. Of roughly 130,000 clones listed, almost 85% are singletons. Sequenced material: peripheral blood. The receptors stem from a woman between 25 and 40 years old who had recovered from COVID-19. Each CDR3 is given with its conserved first and last residue. The order of the fields is clone size, J gene, V gene, D gene, CDR3 DNA, CDR3 protein. The D gene is left open where the match is weak. Not every row has a clone size; where given, it reads once, few, many or a size class.

>few|TRBJ1-1|TRBV18|TRBD1
TGTGCCAGCTCACCACAACGACAGGGGAACACTGAAGCTTTCTTT
CASSPQRQGNTEAFF
>NA|TRBJ1-2|TRBV5-6|TRBD1
TGTGCCAGCACTTACAACACAGGGGGAGGGAAGAATGGCTACACCTTC
CASTYNTGGGKNGYTF
>many|TRBJ1-2|TRBV2|TRBD1
TGTGCCAGCAGTGCGCGACAGGGAGGCTACACCTTC
CASSARQGGYTF
>NA|TRBJ2-5|TRBV19|TRBD1
TGTGCCAGTGCAAGGGGGCTTCAAGAGACCCAGTACTTC
CASARGLQETQYF
>NA|TRBJ1-1|TRBV12-3/TRBV12-4|NA
TGTGCCAGCAGCCTTCGCACTGAAGCTTTCTTT
CASSLRTEAFF
>NA|TRBJ2-7|TRBV4-1|TRBD1
TGCGCCAGCAGCTCCCGGGACAGCCGCTCCTACGAGCAGTACTTC
CASSSRDSRSYEQYF
>NA|TRBJ1-2|TRBV4-2|NA
TGTGCCAGCAGCCAAGAGGGCAGCTCCTATGGCTACACCTTC
CASSQEGSSYGYTF
>NA|TRBJ2-5|TRBV2|TRBD2
TGTGCCAGCAGTCCATCGACTAGCGGGGAGACCCAGTACTTC
CASSPSTSGETQYF
>NA|TRBJ2-7|TRBV5-5|NA
TGTGCCAGCAGCTTGGGATACGAGGCCGAGCAGTACTTC
CASSLGYEAEQYF
>NA|TRBJ1-1|TRBV5-4|NA
TGTGCCAGCAGGGGGGGTACAACAGCAGAAGCTTTCTTT
CASRGGTTAEAFF
>few|TRBJ2-7|TRBV12-3/TRBV12-4|NA
TGTGCCAGCAGTTTCAACTCCTACGAGCAGTACTTC
CASSFNSYEQYF
>NA|TRBJ1-1|TRBV6-1|TRBD1
TGTGCCAGCAGTGAGAGGGACAGGAACACTGAAGCTTTCTTT
CASSERDRNTEAFF
>few|TRBJ1-2|TRBV5-1|NA
TGCGCCAGCAGCGCTACTTTAGTAACTAACTATGGCTACACCTTC
CASSATLVTNYGYTF
>NA|TRBJ2-5|TRBV5-1|TRBD2
TGCGCCAGCAGCGAACTAGCGACCCAAGAGACCCAGTACTTC
CASSELATQETQYF
>NA|TRBJ1-6|TRBV27|TRBD1
TGTGCCAGCAGACGCCCCGGACAGGGGGTTTCTTCACCCCTCCACTTT
CASRRPGQGVSSPLHF
>NA|TRBJ2-3|TRBV27|NA
TGTGCCAGCAGGCCCCCGTTACTAGTCACAGATACGCAGTATTTT
CASRPPLLVTDTQYF
>NA|TRBJ2-3|TRBV5-1|TRBD2
TGCGCCAGCAGCTTGGAGCTAGCGGGGGTGGATACGCAGTATTTT
CASSLELAGVDTQYF
>few|TRBJ2-5|TRBV18|TRBD1
TGTGCCAGCTCAAAAGGGGACAGGATCCCAGAGACCCAGTACTTC
CASSKGDRIPETQYF
>NA|TRBJ2-5|TRBV15|TRBD2
TGTGCCACCAGCAGAGTAGGTTGGGGGGGACCCCTTTCAAGCCAAGAGACCCAGTACTTC
CATSRVGWGGPLSSQETQYF
>NA|TRBJ1-1|TRBV4-1|NA
TGCGCCAGCAGCCAATCCGGCACACATCGGGGGGACACTGAAGCTTTCTTT
CASSQSGTHRGDTEAFF
>NA|TRBJ1-3|TRBV6-1|TRBD1
TGTGCCAGCAGTGAAGCGGACAGGGGAAACACCATATATTTT
CASSEADRGNTIYF
>few|TRBJ2-7|TRBV19|TRBD1
TGTGCCAGTAGAGGGACAGGGGAAACCTACGAGCAGTACTTC
CASRGTGETYEQYF
>NA|TRBJ2-3|TRBV6-5|NA
TGTGCCAGCAGGGCGACAGCAGATACGCAGTATTTT
CASRATADTQYF
>NA|TRBJ1-1|TRBV10-3|TRBD1
TGTGCCATCAGTGAGCCTGGACAGGGAATGTCTGAAGCTTTCTTT
CAISEPGQGMSEAFF
>NA|TRBJ2-1|TRBV11-2|NA
TGTGCCAGCAGCTGGAGTGGGAGCTCCTACAATGAGCAGTTCTTC
CASSWSGSSYNEQFF
>NA|TRBJ1-2|TRBV15|NA
TGTGCCACCAGCGAGGAGGGACTGAGTAACTATGGCTACACCTTC
CATSEEGLSNYGYTF
>NA|TRBJ1-2|TRBV19|NA
TGTGCCAGTAGTATGGTAGGGGACTATGGCTACACCTTC
CASSMVGDYGYTF
>many|TRBJ2-6|TRBV4-2|NA
TGTGCCAGCAGCCAAGCCGGGGGGACAGGGGCCAACGTCCTGACTTTC
CASSQAGGTGANVLTF
>NA|TRBJ1-1|TRBV3-1/TRBV3-2|TRBD1
TGTGCCAGCAGCCAAGATGGCACCCGGGACAGGGGGAACACTGAAGCTTTCTTT
CASSQDGTRDRGNTEAFF
>NA|TRBJ1-4|TRBV5-1|NA
TGCGCCAGCAGTTTCGGGGGTTTTAATGAAAAACTGTTTTTT
CASSFGGFNEKLFF
>NA|TRBJ2-1|TRBV4-1|TRBD2
TGCGCCAGCAACCTTATAGCGGGAGACTGGAAGGGGTCCTACAATGAGCAGTTCTTC
CASNLIAGDWKGSYNEQFF
>NA|TRBJ1-4|TRBV5-4|TRBD1
TGTGCCAGCAGCTTAGGACAGGGGGCGGGTGAAAAACTGTTTTTT
CASSLGQGAGEKLFF
>once|TRBJ1-4|TRBV19|NA
TGTGCCAGTAGCCCTACGGGGGGAATTAATAATGAAAAACTGTTTTTT
CASSPTGGINNEKLFF
>NA|TRBJ1-4|TRBV5-8|NA
TGTGCCAGCAGCTTGTCCTTGTTTTTT
CASSLSLFF
>NA|TRBJ2-1|TRBV5-5|NA
TGTGCCAGCAGCTTGGCATGGCTTGCTGACAATGAGCAGTTCTTC
CASSLAWLADNEQFF
>NA|TRBJ2-1|TRBV7-8|TRBD2
TGTGCCAGCAGCTCTACCCCAGTGGCGGGGGATTACAATGAGCAGTTCTTC
CASSSTPVAGDYNEQFF
>NA|TRBJ2-7|TRBV12-3/TRBV12-4|TRBD1
TGTGCCAGCAGTTCCCAGGGGGAAGAGCAGTACTTC
CASSSQGEEQYF
>NA|TRBJ2-7|TRBV19|TRBD1
TGTGCCAGTAGTTGGCCCGGACAGGGGGCCTACGAGCAGTACTTC
CASSWPGQGAYEQYF
>NA|TRBJ1-3|TRBV23-1|TRBD1
TGCGCCAGCACCTCCCCCCGACAGGGTCAAAAGTCTGGAAACACCATATATTTT
CASTSPRQGQKSGNTIYF
>once|TRBJ2-1|TRBV29-1|NA
TGCAGCGTTCCCGGGGTGTACAATGAGCAGTTCTTC
CSVPGVYNEQFF
>NA|TRBJ2-1|TRBV10-2|TRBD2
TGCGCCAGCAGTGAGTCACTAGCGGGAACTGGTGAGCAGTTCTTC
CASSESLAGTGEQFF
>few|TRBJ2-1|TRBV5-8|TRBD2
TGTGCCAGCAGCTTGGGAGTAGCGGGAGTATACAATGAGCAGTTCTTC
CASSLGVAGVYNEQFF
>NA|TRBJ1-2|TRBV5-4|NA
TGTGCCAGCAGCATACTTAATACTGACTATGGCTACACCTTC
CASSILNTDYGYTF
>NA|TRBJ1-4|TRBV19|TRBD1
TGTGCCAGTAGTCCGGGGACAGGGATAACTAATGAAAAACTGTTTTTT
CASSPGTGITNEKLFF
>NA|TRBJ1-2|TRBV10-1|NA
TGCGCCAGCAGCCCGGACGGGGTCAGCTACACCTTC
CASSPDGVSYTF
>NA|TRBJ2-5|TRBV12-2|NA
TGTGCAAACGGAAGGAGTCCCTGGGAGACCCAGTACTTC
CANGRSPWETQYF
>once|TRBJ2-4|TRBV30|NA
TGTGCCTGGAGTCCAAGGACTGCTAAAAACATTCAGTACTTC
CAWSPRTAKNIQYF
>NA|TRBJ2-3|TRBV2|TRBD2
TGTGCCACCTCGACTAGCCAAATCACAGATACGCAGTATTTT
CATSTSQITDTQYF
>once|TRBJ2-3|TRBV9|TRBD1
TGTGCCAGCAGCGTAGGGAAACAGGGGGCGCATACGCAGTATTTT
CASSVGKQGAHTQYF
>NA|TRBJ2-1|TRBV11-2|TRBD2
TGTGCCAGCAGCTTCAAACTAGCGGGGGTGTCCAATGAGCAGTTCTTC
CASSFKLAGVSNEQFF
>once|TRBJ1-4|TRBV15|NA
TGTGCCACCAGCAGAGGGCAGTTCCTGGAAAAACTGTTTTTT
CATSRGQFLEKLFF
>NA|TRBJ1-2|TRBV6-5|TRBD1
TGTGCCAGCAGCGGACAGGCGGGGGGGTATGGCTACACCTTC
CASSGQAGGYGYTF
>few|TRBJ2-7|TRBV18|NA
TGTGCCAGCTCACCGTCCCGGGACTACGAGCAGTACTTC
CASSPSRDYEQYF
>NA|TRBJ2-7|TRBV18|NA
TGTGCCAGCTCAGCCGACAGAACCGCCTACGAGCAGTACTTC
CASSADRTAYEQYF
>NA|TRBJ2-4|TRBV6-1|NA
TGTGCCAGCAGTGAAGAATTCAGCGGAGGCGAAGGATACATTCAGTACTTC
CASSEEFSGGEGYIQYF
>once|TRBJ1-6|TRBV6-5|NA
TGTGCCAGCAGTTTCCAGGGATTGGAAAAAAATTCACCCCTCCACTTT
CASSFQGLEKNSPLHF
>NA|TRBJ2-7|TRBV24-1|TRBD1
TGTGCCACCAGTGAACGGGACAGCTCCTACGAGCAGTACTTC
CATSERDSSYEQYF
>NA|TRBJ1-1|TRBV5-1|NA
TGCGCCAGCAGCTTGGAAGGGGTGGCTTTCTTT
CASSLEGVAFF
>NA|TRBJ2-7|TRBV18|NA
TGTGCCAGCTCACCAGCGGGGTGGGAGCAGTACTTC
CASSPAGWEQYF
>NA|TRBJ1-2|TRBV27|NA
TGTGCCAGCAGTTCCGCGGGTTCCACTTATGGCTACACCTTC
CASSSAGSTYGYTF